This TCR beta chain was recorded in a study of T cells of healthy individuals. This clonotype was seen at least ten times. Using its own MiXCR run on the 5' RACE reads, TCRdb lists one record per CDR3 protein. The sample shows about 57,000 distinct CDR3 sequences, 16% of them seen only once. The sequence was obtained from a human donor in good health.

The CDR3 DNA follows: TGTGCCAGCAGCTTAGGACTAGCGGGAGGAAGTTTAGATACGCAGTATTTT. It encodes CASSLGLAGGSLDTQYF. The chain recombines TRBV13 with TRBJ2-3; TRBD2 agrees at 12 bases. This CDR3 has 17 residues. From germline, CDR1 is PRHDT and CDR2 FYEKMQ (reference sequence). V shed 0 bases, J shed 5 bases, and the junction held 6 bases outside the gene matches.